These 20 T cell receptor beta chains came from one sample sequenced in a study of T cells expressing NK-cell markers. TCRdb re-called the 5' RACE reads and gives one entry per CDR3 protein, without DNA. The sample includes around 260,000 distinct CDR3 sequences. The sample taken for sequencing was blood T cells: a sorted CD56 or NKG2C T cell subset, CD4+ or CD8+ T cells, or bulk PBMC T cells (not recorded which). These TCRs come from a woman aged 18 to 75 in good health.

The chain has TRBV28 and TRBJ2-2; without DNA, the TCRdb call of TRBD2 cannot be checked. There are 15 residues in the CDR3. CDR1 is MDHEN and CDR2 is SYDVKM in the germline V gene. CDR3 sequence reads: CASRLAGGVTGELFF.

J is TRBJ1-4 and V is TRBV5-1. CDR3 length: 15 amino acids. From germline, CDR1 is SGHRS and CDR2 YFSETQ. CDR3 amino acids: CASSLGTATNEKLFF. Full variable domain (rest looked up from reference TRBV5-1 and TRBJ1-4): KAGVTQTPRYLIKTRGQQVTLSCSPISGHRSVSWYQQTPGQGLQFLFEYFSETQRNKGNFPGRFSGRQFSNSRSEMNVSTLELGDSALYLCASSLGTATNEKLFFGSGTQLSVL.

V and J are TRBV12-5 and TRBJ2-1; TCRdb designates TRBD2, a call that cannot be tested without DNA. This CDR3 contains 18 residues. CDR1 LGHNT and CDR2 FRNRAP come from the germline V gene. The CDR3 loop is CASGLVTGTSGRANEQFF.

This rearrangement joins TRBV7-2 to TRBJ2-2; TCRdb returns TRBD1, unconfirmable since there is no DNA. CDR1 SGHTA and CDR2 FQGNSA come from the germline V gene. The CDR3 sequence is 15 residues long. CDR3 region: CASSWRDRGGGELFF.

This chain joins TRBV27 and TRBJ1-6; TCRdb selects TRBD1, and the lack of DNA leaves this call unchecked. The CDR3 has 15 amino acids. CDR1 is MNHEY and CDR2 is SMNVEV in the germline V gene (reference sequence). CDR3 sequence reads: CASSPGQGNNSPLHF.

V and J are TRBV5-1 and TRBJ2-1. Germline V gives CDR1 SGHRS, CDR2 YFSETQ. This CDR3 region has 14 residues. CDR3 protein: CASSLGAMIDEQFF.

This chain joins TRBV4-3 and TRBJ2-1; TCRdb reports TRBD2, a call that lacks DNA to check it against. Germline V gene lookup returns CDR1 LGHNA and CDR2 YSLEER. This CDR3 region has 16 residues. CDR3 in amino acids: CASSQDLSGGWNEQFF.

The V call is TRBV7-9, the J call TRBJ2-3; TCRdb lists TRBD2, though no DNA is available to test this call. This CDR3 has 16 residues. The germline gives CDR1 SEHNR, CDR2 FQNEAQ (reference sequence). CDR3 region: CASSLVGRPSTDTQYF.

The chain is built from TRBV28 and TRBJ2-3; lacking DNA, the TRBD1 call made by TCRdb goes unchecked. The CDR3 loop spans 14 amino acids. Per germline, CDR1 MDHEN and CDR2 SYDVKM. CDR3: CASRRPPGADTQYF.

The chain carries TRBV12-3 or TRBV12-4 and TRBJ2-1; the TCRdb D gene call, TRBD2, has no DNA to confirm it. CDR3 length equals 14 residues. CDR3: CASSLGLAGAEQFF.

The chain employs TRBV20-1 and TRBJ1-3; there is no DNA to check the TCRdb D call of TRBD1. From germline, CDR1 is DFQATT and CDR2 SNEGSKA (reference sequence). The CDR3 covers 13 residues. This chain's CDR3 is CSALSRRGHTIYF.

The J gene is TRBJ2-3, the V gene TRBV6-1; TCRdb outputs TRBD2, but without DNA this stays unchecked. Germline CDR1 and CDR2: MNHNS and SASEGT. CDR3 length: 19 amino acids. This chain's CDR3 is CASTIGPRRLAGFTDTQYF.

The genes are TRBV5-1 and TRBJ2-7; TCRdb outputs TRBD1, but without DNA this stays unchecked. Germline CDR1 reads SGHRS; CDR2 reads YFSETQ. The length of the CDR3 is 14 residues. The CDR3 loop reads CASSPQGELYEQYF.

CDR3 residues: CASSIRGTGGPSSYEQYF. This chain joins TRBV28 and TRBJ2-7; the TCRdb call, TRBD1, lacks DNA for checking. This CDR3 is 18 amino acids long. Germline V gene lookup returns CDR1 MDHEN and CDR2 SYDVKM.

The J gene is TRBJ2-2, the V gene TRBV24-1; TCRdb indicates TRBD1, and absent DNA this call remains unverified. Germline CDR1 and CDR2: KGHDR and SFDVKD. CDR3 length equals 18 residues. The CDR3 sequence is CATGGDGSRAVNTGELFF.

This chain connects TRBV4-3 to TRBJ2-1; the TCRdb D gene call, TRBD1, has no DNA to confirm it. This CDR3 contains 13 residues. Per the germline V gene, CDR1 is LGHNA and CDR2 is YSLEER. The chain's CDR3 is CASSPRLEGENIF.

The chain uses TRBV3-1 and TRBJ1-2. This CDR3 comprises 15 residues. CDR1 and CDR2 (germline): LGHDT, YNNKEL (reference sequence). CDR3 region: CASSQGPSGSYGYTF.

This rearrangement joins TRBV19 to TRBJ2-5; absent DNA, TCRdb's TRBD1 call cannot be checked. CDR1 and CDR2 (germline): LNHDA, SQIVND (reference sequence). This CDR3 has 15 amino acids. The CDR3 is CASTRGGGYQETQYF.

The chain uses TRBV4-1 and TRBJ1-2; the D call of TRBD1 rests on TCRdb alone, since no DNA is present to check it. The CDR3 is made up of 16 amino acids. The germline V gene has CDR1 MGHRA and CDR2 YSYEKL. The CDR3 loop reads CASSQDRGRAVEGYTF.

The chain's CDR3 is CASRQLREGLAAQETQYF. The J gene is TRBJ2-5, the V gene TRBV11-2; TCRdb picks TRBD2, but there is no DNA to check that call. This CDR3 is 18 amino acids long. Looked up from germline, CDR1 is SGHAT and CDR2 is FQNNGV.